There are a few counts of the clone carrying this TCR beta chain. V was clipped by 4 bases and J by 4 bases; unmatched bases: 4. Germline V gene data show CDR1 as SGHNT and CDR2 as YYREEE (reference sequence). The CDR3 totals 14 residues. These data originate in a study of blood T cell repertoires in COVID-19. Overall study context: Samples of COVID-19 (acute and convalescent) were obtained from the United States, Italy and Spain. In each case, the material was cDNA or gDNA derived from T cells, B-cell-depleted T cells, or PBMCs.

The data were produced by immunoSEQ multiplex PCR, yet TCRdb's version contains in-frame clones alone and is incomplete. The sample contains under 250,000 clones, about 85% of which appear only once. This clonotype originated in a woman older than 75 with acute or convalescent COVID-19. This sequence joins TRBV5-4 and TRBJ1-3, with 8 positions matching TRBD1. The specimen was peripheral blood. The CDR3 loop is CASSTQGAGNTIYF. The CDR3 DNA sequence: TGTGCCAGCAGCACGCAGGGGGCAGGAAACACCATATATTTT.